Only one count was recorded for the clone carrying this TCR beta chain. What it binds is unknown. Treatment described: roughly 20 received Ad26.COV2.S at low or high dose, single or two shots; about 5 received placebo; per-sample allocation not given. Samples analyzed were those drawn on day 63 after the first vaccine or placebo injection. This adult donor, from Boston, was 18-55 years old. The sample belongs to a study of Ad26.COV2.S vaccination and SARS-CoV-2 variants. The wider study: Ad26.COV2.S given intramuscularly, once or twice 56 days apart.

The table came from immunoSEQ multiplex PCR; TCRdb's copy has only in-frame clones and leaves some out. This sample has some 350,000 clones; approximately 84% occur once, and the top ten carry around 3%. V was shortened by 5 bases and J by 7 bases, with 9 bases between the two germline ends. Germline V gives CDR1 SGHTA, CDR2 FQGNSA. The CDR3 spans 11 residues. Whole-study findings and limits: Substantial breadth was reportedly displayed by spike-specific CD8+ and CD4+ T cell responses after vaccination.

The chain couples TRBV7-2 to TRBJ2-7; D is perhaps TRBD1 (5 bases). This clonotype originated in a person aged 18 to 59 who received the Ad26.COV2.S COVID-19 vaccine or a placebo. The sequences come from peripheral blood, collected in a trial of Ad26.COV2.S vaccine versus placebo. The CDR3 DNA reads as TGTGCCAGCAGCCAAGGGGTTGAGCAGTACTTC. This encodes CASSQGVEQYF.